This is a list of T cell receptor beta chains from one sample in a study of blood T cell repertoires in COVID-19. Sequencing used immunoSEQ multiplex PCR; TCRdb keeps in-frame clones, though not all of them. The sample has 380,000 or so clones; roughly 87% are singletons. Specimen: PBMCs or T cells enriched from blood (not recorded which). Every receptor here comes from a woman aged 40 to 49 with acute COVID-19. The CDR3 runs from the conserved cysteine through the conserved F or W. The D gene is left open where the match is weak. Clone size, where shown, is once, few, many, or a class for clones that have expanded.

d_gene: TRBD1
len: 15
j_gene: TRBJ2-7
abundance: -
v_gene: TRBV18
CDR3aa: CASSPTGGASYEQYF
CDR3nt: TGTGCCAGCTCCCCTACAGGGGGCGCATCCTACGAGCAGTACTTC

d_gene: TRBD1
len: 14
j_gene: TRBJ2-2
abundance: once
v_gene: TRBV5-5
CDR3aa: CASSLTGGTGELFF
CDR3nt: TGTGCCAGCAGCTTGACAGGGGGCACCGGGGAGCTGTTTTTT

d_gene: -
len: 14
j_gene: TRBJ1-6
abundance: -
v_gene: TRBV5-1
CDR3aa: CASSLEGGNSPLHF
CDR3nt: TGCGCCAGCAGCTTGGAGGGCGGGAATTCACCCCTCCACTTT

d_gene: TRBD1
len: 15
j_gene: TRBJ1-2
abundance: -
v_gene: TRBV19
CDR3aa: CASTPQGVGNYGYTF
CDR3nt: TGTGCCAGTACCCCACAGGGGGTAGGGAACTATGGCTACACCTTC

d_gene: -
len: 14
j_gene: TRBJ1-1
abundance: -
v_gene: TRBV19
CDR3aa: CASRTFTGNTEAFF
CDR3nt: TGTGCCAGTAGAACTTTTACAGGGAACACTGAAGCTTTCTTT

d_gene: TRBD2
len: 17
j_gene: TRBJ2-2
abundance: -
v_gene: TRBV4-1
CDR3aa: CASRNGLAGPGTGELFF
CDR3nt: TGCGCCAGCAGGAATGGGCTAGCGGGGCCGGGGACCGGGGAGCTGTTTTTT

d_gene: -
len: 13
j_gene: TRBJ1-3
abundance: -
v_gene: TRBV4-2
CDR3aa: CASSQEFQDTIYF
CDR3nt: TGTGCCAGCAGCCAAGAGTTTCAGGACACCATATATTTT

d_gene: TRBD1
len: 17
j_gene: TRBJ1-5
abundance: -
v_gene: TRBV5-8
CDR3aa: CASSFTPRDRGDQPQHF
CDR3nt: TGTGCCAGCAGCTTTACACCCCGGGACAGGGGGGACCAGCCCCAGCATTTT

d_gene: -
len: 15
j_gene: TRBJ2-7
abundance: -
v_gene: TRBV5-4
CDR3aa: CASSFRSAGSYEQYF
CDR3nt: TGTGCCAGCAGCTTTAGATCTGCGGGGTCCTACGAGCAGTACTTC

d_gene: -
len: 15
j_gene: TRBJ1-5
abundance: -
v_gene: TRBV9
CDR3aa: CASSVGVGGNQPQHF
CDR3nt: TGTGCCAGCAGCGTAGGTGTGGGAGGCAATCAGCCCCAGCATTTT

d_gene: TRBD2
len: 15
j_gene: TRBJ2-7
abundance: -
v_gene: TRBV9
CDR3aa: CASSALAGGAYEQYF
CDR3nt: TGTGCCAGCAGCGCCCTAGCGGGGGGAGCCTACGAGCAGTACTTC

d_gene: -
len: 13
j_gene: TRBJ1-2
abundance: -
v_gene: TRBV5-1
CDR3aa: CASSDPWDFGYTF
CDR3nt: TGCGCCAGCAGCGACCCATGGGACTTTGGCTACACCTTC

d_gene: -
len: 14
j_gene: TRBJ1-1
abundance: -
v_gene: TRBV14
CDR3aa: CASSPGGGDTEAFF
CDR3nt: TGTGCCAGCAGCCCGGGCGGAGGGGACACTGAAGCTTTCTTT

d_gene: -
len: 13
j_gene: TRBJ1-1
abundance: -
v_gene: TRBV3-1/TRBV3-2
CDR3aa: CASSTQGIAEAFF
CDR3nt: TGTGCCAGTTCTACGCAGGGTATAGCTGAAGCTTTCTTT

d_gene: TRBD1
len: 14
j_gene: TRBJ1-2
abundance: -
v_gene: TRBV4-2
CDR3aa: CASSLDRVNYGYTF
CDR3nt: TGTGCCAGCAGCCTCGACAGGGTTAACTATGGCTACACCTTC

d_gene: -
len: 15
j_gene: TRBJ2-1
abundance: -
v_gene: TRBV9
CDR3aa: CASSVRGAGNNEQFF
CDR3nt: TGTGCCAGCAGCGTCCGGGGGGCGGGAAACAATGAGCAGTTCTTC

d_gene: -
len: 15
j_gene: TRBJ1-2
abundance: -
v_gene: TRBV7-9
CDR3aa: CASSSTGTSLDGYTF
CDR3nt: TGTGCCAGCAGCTCTACCGGGACTTCACTTGACGGCTACACCTTC

d_gene: TRBD2
len: 13
j_gene: TRBJ2-1
abundance: -
v_gene: TRBV7-9
CDR3aa: CASTSGAYNEQFF
CDR3nt: TGTGCCAGCACCAGCGGGGCTTACAATGAGCAGTTCTTC

d_gene: -
len: 14
j_gene: TRBJ1-1
abundance: -
v_gene: TRBV7-8
CDR3aa: CASSLGVAGTEAFF
CDR3nt: TGTGCCAGCAGCTTAGGTGTGGCAGGCACTGAAGCTTTCTTT

d_gene: -
len: 13
j_gene: TRBJ1-1
abundance: -
v_gene: TRBV7-9
CDR3aa: CASWGVGYTEAFF
CDR3nt: TGTGCCAGCTGGGGGGTGGGGTACACTGAAGCTTTCTTT

d_gene: TRBD1
len: 11
j_gene: TRBJ2-3
abundance: -
v_gene: TRBV20-1
CDR3aa: CSADGDRVRHF
CDR3nt: TGCAGTGCCGACGGGGACAGGGTTAGGCATTTT

d_gene: TRBD1
len: 14
j_gene: TRBJ2-1
abundance: -
v_gene: TRBV4-2
CDR3aa: CASSGQGISNEQFF
CDR3nt: TGTGCCAGCAGCGGACAGGGCATTTCAAATGAGCAGTTCTTC

d_gene: -
len: 14
j_gene: TRBJ1-6
abundance: -
v_gene: TRBV10-1
CDR3aa: CASSEFQGNSPLHF
CDR3nt: TGCGCCAGCAGTGAGTTCCAGGGGAATTCACCCCTCCACTTT

d_gene: -
len: 14
j_gene: TRBJ1-2
abundance: -
v_gene: TRBV10-3
CDR3aa: CAISETAENYGYTF
CDR3nt: TGTGCCATCAGTGAGACAGCCGAAAACTATGGCTACACCTTC

d_gene: -
len: 14
j_gene: TRBJ2-7
abundance: -
v_gene: TRBV7-8
CDR3aa: CASSLGGYFYEQYF
CDR3nt: TGTGCCAGCAGCTTAGGCGGCTATTTCTACGAGCAGTACTTC

d_gene: TRBD2
len: 12
j_gene: TRBJ2-3
abundance: -
v_gene: TRBV7-7
CDR3aa: CASSGAGDTQYF
CDR3nt: TGCGCAAGTAGCGGGGCCGGGGATACGCAGTATTTT

d_gene: TRBD1
len: 16
j_gene: TRBJ1-3
abundance: -
v_gene: TRBV15
CDR3aa: CATSRERGQVGNTIYF
CDR3nt: TGTGCCACCAGCAGAGAAAGAGGACAGGTCGGAAACACCATATATTTT

d_gene: TRBD1
len: 14
j_gene: TRBJ2-1
abundance: once
v_gene: TRBV2
CDR3aa: CASSEQGAYNEQFF
CDR3nt: TGTGCCAGCAGTGAACAGGGGGCGTACAATGAGCAGTTCTTC

d_gene: -
len: 13
j_gene: TRBJ1-2
abundance: once
v_gene: TRBV12-3/TRBV12-4
CDR3aa: CASSSAPEYGYTF
CDR3nt: TGTGCCAGCAGTTCCGCGCCTGAGTATGGCTACACCTTC

d_gene: -
len: 16
j_gene: TRBJ2-5
abundance: once
v_gene: TRBV6-6
CDR3aa: CASSSQGASGAETQYF
CDR3nt: TGTGCCAGCAGCTCCCAGGGGGCTAGCGGGGCGGAGACCCAGTACTTC

d_gene: TRBD1
len: 12
j_gene: TRBJ1-2
abundance: -
v_gene: TRBV18
CDR3aa: CASSDRQGAYTF
CDR3nt: TGTGCCAGCTCAGACAGACAGGGAGCCTACACCTTC

d_gene: -
len: 17
j_gene: TRBJ1-3
abundance: -
v_gene: TRBV18
CDR3aa: CASSLLPTASSGNTIYF
CDR3nt: TGTGCCAGCTCACTCCTCCCGACAGCCTCCTCTGGAAACACCATATATTTT

d_gene: -
len: 18
j_gene: TRBJ2-1
abundance: -
v_gene: TRBV6-2/TRBV6-3
CDR3aa: CASSSRWGRGDDYNEQFF
CDR3nt: TGTGCCAGCAGTTCCCGGTGGGGCCGCGGGGACGACTACAATGAGCAGTTCTTC

d_gene: -
len: 16
j_gene: TRBJ1-1
abundance: -
v_gene: TRBV7-6
CDR3aa: CASTPGLSGLNTEAFF
CDR3nt: TGTGCCAGCACCCCAGGCTTGTCAGGGTTGAACACTGAAGCTTTCTTT

d_gene: -
len: 13
j_gene: TRBJ2-6
abundance: -
v_gene: TRBV6-5
CDR3aa: CASRLSGANVLTF
CDR3nt: TGTGCCAGCAGGTTATCTGGGGCCAACGTCCTGACTTTC

d_gene: TRBD2
len: 18
j_gene: TRBJ2-7
abundance: -
v_gene: TRBV6-2/TRBV6-3
CDR3aa: CASSYSGAVAGGPYEQYF
CDR3nt: TGTGCCAGCAGTTACTCGGGTGCCGTAGCGGGGGGCCCCTACGAGCAGTACTTC

d_gene: TRBD1
len: 14
j_gene: TRBJ1-5
abundance: -
v_gene: TRBV11-2
CDR3aa: CASSLGGQGTSQHF
CDR3nt: TGTGCCAGCAGCCTAGGGGGACAGGGGACTTCCCAGCATTTT

d_gene: -
len: 13
j_gene: TRBJ2-1
abundance: -
v_gene: TRBV5-1
CDR3aa: CASSLAQYNEQFF
CDR3nt: TGCGCCAGCAGCTTGGCCCAGTACAATGAGCAGTTCTTC

d_gene: -
len: 16
j_gene: TRBJ1-6
abundance: -
v_gene: TRBV7-2
CDR3aa: CASSRRIVTYNSPLHF
CDR3nt: TGTGCCAGCAGCCGGAGAATAGTGACCTATAATTCACCCCTCCACTTT

d_gene: TRBD2
len: 15
j_gene: TRBJ2-7
abundance: once
v_gene: TRBV7-9
CDR3aa: CASSQGASGVAEQYF
CDR3nt: TGTGCCAGCAGCCAAGGGGCTAGCGGGGTTGCCGAGCAGTACTTC

d_gene: -
len: 13
j_gene: TRBJ2-7
abundance: -
v_gene: TRBV25-1
CDR3aa: CASSIDSSYEQYF
CDR3nt: TGTGCCAGCAGTATTGACAGCTCCTACGAGCAGTACTTC

d_gene: TRBD1
len: 14
j_gene: TRBJ2-1
abundance: -
v_gene: TRBV18
CDR3aa: CASSQLTGGDEQFF
CDR3nt: TGTGCCAGCTCCCAACTCACAGGGGGAGATGAGCAGTTCTTC

d_gene: TRBD2
len: 13
j_gene: TRBJ2-4
abundance: -
v_gene: TRBV2
CDR3aa: CASRTESGGPQYF
CDR3nt: TGTGCCAGCAGAACGGAGAGCGGGGGGCCTCAGTACTTC

d_gene: -
len: 12
j_gene: TRBJ2-1
abundance: -
v_gene: TRBV15
CDR3aa: CATSRVSREQFF
CDR3nt: TGTGCCACCAGCAGAGTGAGCAGGGAGCAGTTCTTC

d_gene: -
len: 13
j_gene: TRBJ1-5
abundance: once
v_gene: TRBV30
CDR3aa: CAWTAGADQPQHF
CDR3nt: TGTGCCTGGACGGCGGGGGCAGATCAGCCCCAGCATTTT

d_gene: -
len: 16
j_gene: TRBJ1-4
abundance: -
v_gene: TRBV6-2/TRBV6-3
CDR3aa: CASSVSPGSVTEKLFF
CDR3nt: TGTGCCAGCAGCGTCTCCCCAGGAAGTGTGACTGAAAAACTGTTTTTT

d_gene: TRBD1
len: 14
j_gene: TRBJ1-6
abundance: -
v_gene: TRBV5-6
CDR3aa: CASSLETGYSPLHF
CDR3nt: TGTGCCAGCAGCTTGGAGACAGGGTATTCACCCCTCCACTTT

d_gene: TRBD1
len: 14
j_gene: TRBJ1-1
abundance: -
v_gene: TRBV29-1
CDR3aa: CSVVEGGGYTEAFF
CDR3nt: TGCAGCGTTGTCGAAGGGGGCGGGTATACTGAAGCTTTCTTT

d_gene: TRBD1
len: 14
j_gene: TRBJ1-5
abundance: -
v_gene: TRBV7-2
CDR3aa: CASRDTGGTQPQHF
CDR3nt: TGTGCCAGCAGGGATACAGGGGGAACTCAGCCCCAGCATTTT

d_gene: -
len: 13
j_gene: TRBJ2-5
abundance: -
v_gene: TRBV7-8
CDR3aa: CASSPGRGETQYF
CDR3nt: TGTGCCAGCAGCCCTGGACGGGGAGAGACCCAGTACTTC

d_gene: -
len: 16
j_gene: TRBJ1-3
abundance: -
v_gene: TRBV23-1
CDR3aa: CASRPKATVSGNTIYF
CDR3nt: TGCGCCAGCAGACCAAAAGCCACAGTCTCTGGAAACACCATATATTTT

d_gene: -
len: 13
j_gene: TRBJ1-2
abundance: -
v_gene: TRBV24-1
CDR3aa: CATQDPANYGYTF
CDR3nt: TGTGCCACCCAGGATCCGGCTAACTATGGCTACACCTTC

d_gene: -
len: 14
j_gene: TRBJ1-2
abundance: -
v_gene: TRBV30
CDR3aa: CAWSVLGSAYGYTF
CDR3nt: TGTGCCTGGAGTGTACTAGGGTCGGCCTATGGCTACACCTTC

d_gene: -
len: 13
j_gene: TRBJ2-7
abundance: -
v_gene: TRBV3-1/TRBV3-2
CDR3aa: CASSHQAGYEQYF
CDR3nt: TGTGCCAGCAGCCACCAAGCGGGCTACGAGCAGTACTTC

d_gene: TRBD2
len: 16
j_gene: TRBJ2-3
abundance: -
v_gene: TRBV3-1/TRBV3-2
CDR3aa: CASSLRTSGSTDTQYF
CDR3nt: TGTGCCAGCAGCCTTAGGACTAGCGGGTCCACAGATACGCAGTATTTT

d_gene: -
len: 13
j_gene: TRBJ1-5
abundance: -
v_gene: TRBV3-1/TRBV3-2
CDR3aa: CASSQKLYQPQHF
CDR3nt: TGTGCCAGCAGCCAAAAGCTTTATCAGCCCCAGCATTTT

d_gene: TRBD1
len: 16
j_gene: TRBJ2-5
abundance: -
v_gene: TRBV6-5
CDR3aa: CASSYSTGAQEETQYF
CDR3nt: TGTGCCAGCAGTTACTCAACAGGGGCTCAGGAAGAGACCCAGTACTTC

d_gene: TRBD2
len: 17
j_gene: TRBJ2-7
abundance: -
v_gene: TRBV11-2
CDR3aa: CASSSPEAGALSYEQYF
CDR3nt: TGTGCCAGCAGCTCACCAGAAGCGGGGGCACTCTCCTACGAGCAGTACTTC

d_gene: TRBD2
len: 16
j_gene: TRBJ2-7
abundance: -
v_gene: TRBV9
CDR3aa: CASSAGGGASSYEQYF
CDR3nt: TGTGCCAGCAGCGCAGGCGGGGGGGCGAGCTCCTACGAGCAGTACTTC